These 28 T cell receptor beta chains were sequenced from one sample in a study of response to subunit inactivated influenza vaccine. In TCRdb, the RT-PCR reads were re-called with MiXCR into one record per CDR3 protein. The table lists under 200,000 distinct CDR3 sequences, approximately 12% of them singletons. These data are also associated with another study on T cells expressing NK-cell markers. This second study says: UMIs accompanied the 5'RACE template switching by which TCR beta cDNA was made.

The sequenced sample was CD8+ T cells sorted from PBMCs, obtained about 13 days after vaccination. These TCRs come from a man in his fifties who received an inactivated influenza vaccine.

This clonotype was found many times. J is TRBJ2-7 and V is TRBV7-9; D is tentatively TRBD1 or TRBD2 (5 bases each). Trimming left V 4 bases short and J 2 bases short, with 15 bases between. The CDR3 length is 15 residues. Germline loops: CDR1 SEHNR, CDR2 FQNEAQ (reference sequence). The CDR3 sequence: CASSSDRDGTYEQYF. CDR3 DNA sequence: TGTGCCAGCAGCTCCGACCGGGACGGTACCTACGAGCAGTACTTC.

This clonotype has a count of ten or more. The chain joins TRBV27 to TRBJ1-1; maybe TRBD1 (5 bases). This CDR3 has 14 residues. V lost 5 bases and J lost 4, with 14 bases in between. Germline CDR1 MNHEY, CDR2 SMNVEV (reference sequence). The CDR3 DNA reads TGTGCCAGCAGTGTCGGGAGGGGAGGCACTGAAGCTTTCTTT. Translated, it gives CASSVGRGGTEAFF.

This clonotype has at least ten counts. This chain links TRBV18 with TRBJ2-7; D is unclear. Germline-derived CDR1 and CDR2 are KGHSH and LQKENI. Trimming stripped 3 bases from V and 3 bases from J, with 9 bases between. CDR3 length equals 13 residues. CDR3 protein: CASSPDGNYEQYF. The CDR3 region has the DNA TGTGCCAGCTCACCGGACGGAAACTACGAGCAGTACTTC.

The chain links TRBV6-1 to TRBJ1-1, with TRBD1 as a possible D gene (6 bases). From germline, CDR1 is MNHNS and CDR2 SASEGT. The CDR3 length is 14 residues. Deletions cut 6 bases from V and 1 base from J, with 12 bases between. DNA of the CDR3: TGTGCCAGCAGAACGGGACACACGAACACTGAAGCTTTCTTT. This sequence encodes CASRTGHTNTEAFF.

The chain combines TRBV14 with TRBJ2-7; D call uncertain. CDR3 size: 13 residues. The V end lost 4 bases, the J end lost 4 bases, and 11 bases lay between the germline ends. Germline-derived CDR1 and CDR2 are SGHDN and FVKESK. The CDR3: CASSPYESYEQYF. CDR3 nucleotide sequence: TGTGCCAGCAGCCCATACGAGAGTTACGAGCAGTACTTC.

The chain couples TRBV16 to TRBJ2-7; 9 nucleotides agree with TRBD2. Looked up from germline, CDR1 is KGHSY and CDR2 is FQNENV. The ends lost 4 bases at V and 6 bases at J; junction bases unmatched: 7. There are 14 residues in the CDR3. CDR3 protein: CASSPSGILGEQYF. In DNA, the CDR3 is TGTGCCAGCAGCCCTAGCGGGATCTTGGGCGAGCAGTACTTC.

The sample holds many counts of this clonotype. The J gene is TRBJ2-5, the V gene TRBV21-1; the table's TRBD1 call for D was not verified on the DNA. TRBV21-1 is a pseudogene. CDR3 length: 13 residues. The CDR3 here is CASSRSGQETQYF. CDR3 bases: TGTGCCAGCAGCAGATCAGGGCAAGAGACCCAGTACTTC.

This clonotype has ten or more counts. The V gene is TRBV12-3 or TRBV12-4, the J gene TRBJ2-5; the D gene is possibly TRBD1 (6 bases). The CDR3 consists of 14 residues. Trimming shortened V by 5 bases and J by 0 bases, and 10 bases separated the two germline ends. Here the CDR3 DNA reads TGTGCCAGCAGTCCGGGGACACACCAAGAGACCCAGTACTTC. Protein: CASSPGTHQETQYF.

This clonotype was seen a few times. The rearrangement uses TRBV20-1 and TRBJ2-6; 7 bases are shared with TRBD2. V lost 7 bases to trimming and J lost 0 bases; unmatched junction nucleotides: 6. Looked up from germline, CDR1 is DFQATT and CDR2 is SNEGSKA (reference sequence). The CDR3 sequence is 15 residues long. This CDR3 reads CSVPWTSSGANVLTF. The CDR3 region has the DNA TGCAGTGTTCCATGGACTAGCTCTGGGGCCAACGTCCTGACTTTC.

This CDR3 is CASSFEGARDTQYF. DNA for the CDR3: TGTGCCAGCAGTTTTGAAGGTGCCCGAGATACGCAGTATTTT. The chain has TRBV12-3 or TRBV12-4 and TRBJ2-3; D is uncertain. The CDR3 covers 14 residues. V was clipped by 3 bases and J by 5 bases, with 12 bases between them.

This clonotype was counted a few times. The genes are TRBV29-1 and TRBJ2-7, with a tentative D call TRBD1 (5 bases). In germline, CDR1 is SQVTM, CDR2 ANQGSEA. This CDR3 contains 12 residues. The ends were cut back, 3 bases at V and 2 bases at J, with 8 bases in the middle. The CDR3 nucleotides read TGCAGCGTTGAGACAGCAACCTACGAGCAGTACTTC. Amino acid sequence: CSVETATYEQYF.

This clonotype was counted between two and nine times. The chain couples TRBV10-2 to TRBJ1-2; TRBD1 might be the D (5 bases). CDR1 and CDR2 (germline): WSHSY, SAAADI. The CDR3 length is 16 residues. The V end lost 6 bases, the J end lost 0 bases, and 17 bases lay between the germline ends. This chain's CDR3 is CASRAAGLGTNYGYTF. CDR3 sequence (DNA): TGCGCCAGCAGGGCCGCGGGGCTGGGGACTAACTATGGCTACACCTTC.

This clonotype was counted at least ten times. CDR3 protein: CASSSPSGGSYNEQFF. Written as DNA, the CDR3 is TGTGCCAGCAGCTCTCCTAGCGGGGGCTCCTACAATGAGCAGTTCTTC. The chain is built from TRBV7-9 and TRBJ2-1, with 10 bases identical to TRBD2. The CDR3 sequence is 16 residues long. Losses at the gene ends were 4 bases for V and 0 bases for J; bases not matched to a gene: 3. CDR1 is SEHNR, CDR2 FQNEAQ, per germline (reference sequence).

This clonotype was observed at least ten times. J is TRBJ1-1 and V is TRBV4-1; D call uncertain. CDR3 length: 13 residues. V lost 3 bases to trimming and J lost 7 bases, with 12 bases between them. Germline V gene data show CDR1 as MGHRA and CDR2 as YSYEKL. CDR3 region: CASSHVGNFEAFF. The CDR3 region has the DNA TGCGCCAGCAGCCATGTGGGGAATTTTGAAGCTTTCTTT.

This clonotype appeared a few times. V and J are TRBV2 and TRBJ2-3; TRBD1 agrees at 9 bases. Germline V CDR1 and CDR2: SNHLY, FYNNEI. The CDR3 spans 15 residues. J was trimmed by 2 bases and V by 7 bases; bases with no gene match: 7. The CDR3 loop reads CASIPGQGLTDTQYF. The CDR3 nucleotides are TGTGCCAGCATCCCGGGACAGGGTCTCACAGATACGCAGTATTTT.

This clonotype occurred many times. The chain has TRBV7-9 and TRBJ2-1; 10 bases fit TRBD2. Germline V lookup: CDR1 SEHNR, CDR2 FQNEAQ (reference sequence). The CDR3 spans 16 residues. V shed 4 bases and J 4 bases; nucleotides not matched to a gene: 7. The CDR3 reads CASSSGAGGIYNEQFF. The DNA of the CDR3 is TGTGCCAGCAGCTCAGGAGCGGGGGGGATTTACAATGAGCAGTTCTTC. Full variable domain (outside the CDR3, taken from reference TRBV7-9 and TRBJ2-1): DTGVSQNPRHKITKRGQNVTFRCDPISEHNRLYWYRQTLGQGPEFLTYFQNEAQLEKSRLLSDRFSAERPKGSFSTLEIQRTEQGDSAMYLCASSSGAGGIYNEQFFGPGTRLTVL.

This clonotype was counted many times. This chain uses TRBV20-1 with TRBJ1-2; 8 bases agree with TRBD1. The CDR3 length is 14 residues. Germline assignment: CDR1 DFQATT and CDR2 SNEGSKA (reference sequence). Trimming cost V 6 bases and J 5 bases; bases outside gene matches: 11. The CDR3 protein is CSAKDREGPYGYTF. The CDR3 region has the DNA TGCAGTGCCAAGGACAGGGAGGGGCCTTATGGCTACACCTTC.

Only a few counts were recorded for this clonotype. This sequence joins TRBV28 and TRBJ2-1; 10 bases fit TRBD1. The CDR3 is 13 amino acids. Germline V gene data show CDR1 as MDHEN and CDR2 as SYDVKM. V lost 8 bases and J lost 8; bases outside the gene matches: 6. CDR3 sequence: CASLMTGGYEQFF. CDR3 in DNA: TGTGCCAGCCTAATGACAGGGGGCTATGAGCAGTTCTTC.

In DNA form, the CDR3 reads TGTGCCAGCAGCTCCAAGGAAGGGTTAGGCGATGAGCAGTTCTTC. Its translation is CASSSKEGLGDEQFF. The V call is TRBV7-8, the J call TRBJ2-1; no clear D gene. The V gene lost 4 bases and the J gene lost 8 bases, with 18 bases spanning the gap. This CDR3 is built from 15 residues. CDR1 is SGHVS, CDR2 FQNEAQ, per germline.

With respect to this clonotype: Just one base apart from a much larger clone, this may be a read error. The V gene is TRBV20-1, the J gene TRBJ2-1; TRBD1 matches at 7 bases. The CDR3 sequence is 15 residues long. CDR1 is DFQATT and CDR2 is SNEGSKA in the germline V gene (reference sequence). CDR3 sequence: CCARSAAGQAYEQFF. DNA for the CDR3: TGCTGTGCTAGATCAGCAGCCGGACAGGCGTATGAGCAGTTCTTC.

The chain carries TRBV6-2 or TRBV6-3 and TRBJ2-5, with D perhaps matching TRBD2 (6 bases). Between the trimmed V and J ends, which lost 2 bases and 2 bases, there was a span of 9 bases. The CDR3 spans 14 residues. CDR1 and CDR2 (germline): MNHEY, SVGEGT. CDR3 in DNA: TGTGCCAGCAGTTACCTAGGAGGGCAAGAGACCCAGTACTTC. This codes for CASSYLGGQETQYF.

This clonotype was seen repeatedly, ten times or more. J is TRBJ2-2 and V is TRBV11-1; TRBD1 matches at 9 bases. Losses at the gene ends were 5 bases for V and 4 bases for J; bases not matched to a gene: 17. The germline gives CDR1 SGHAT, CDR2 FQDESV (reference sequence). This CDR3 spans 19 amino acids. The CDR3 DNA sequence: TGTGCCAGCAGCCATAACCAAATGACCGGGACAGGGAGCACCGGGGAGCTGTTTTTT. The encoded protein is CASSHNQMTGTGSTGELFF.

Many counts were recorded for this clonotype. The gene calls are TRBV7-8 and TRBJ2-5; 8 bases agree with TRBD2. Germline CDR1 SGHVS, CDR2 FQNEAQ. This CDR3 has 16 amino acids. Losses at the gene ends were 1 base for V and 4 bases for J; bases not matched to a gene: 8. The CDR3 DNA reads TGTGCCAGCAGCTTAGTCAGTAGCGGGGTGGGAGAGACCCAGTACTTC. Protein sequence: CASSLVSSGVGETQYF. The complete variable domain, with remaining parts taken from reference TRBV7-8 and TRBJ2-5, reads GAGVSQSPRYKVAKRGQDVALRCDPISGHVSLFWYQQALGQGPEFLTYFQNEAQLDKSGLPSDRFFAERPEGSVSTLKIQRTQQEDSAVYLCASSLVSSGVGETQYFGPGTRLLVL.

This clonotype was observed at least ten times. The chain links TRBV4-1 to TRBJ2-2; D call uncertain. Germline V gene lookup returns CDR1 MGHRA and CDR2 YSYEKL. V lost 5 bases to trimming and J lost 0 bases, with 7 bases between them. CDR3 size: 14 residues. Here the CDR3 DNA reads TGCGCCAGCAGCGGGGTCGCGAACACCGGGGAGCTGTTTTTT. The encoded protein is CASSGVANTGELFF.

This clonotype was counted a few times. The CDR3 DNA reads TGCGCCAGCAGCCAAGTAGGGACAGGGGTATCCCACGAGCAGTACTTC. Protein product: CASSQVGTGVSHEQYF. V and J are TRBV4-1 and TRBJ2-7, with TRBD1 identical over 10 bases. V dropped 1 base and J dropped 5; count of bases not matched to a gene: 8. CDR3 length: 16 residues. Per the germline V gene, CDR1 is MGHRA and CDR2 is YSYEKL.

This clonotype was counted between two and nine times. The chain has TRBV29-1 and TRBJ1-2, with 10 nucleotides matching TRBD1. In germline, CDR1 is SQVTM, CDR2 ANQGSEA. V gave up 5 bases and J gave up 5 bases; unmatched junction bases: 14. The CDR3 length is 16 residues. The CDR3 nucleotides are TGCAGCGTTATCCGGGACAGGGGACGTTCGGGGTATGGCTACACCTTC. Encoded protein: CSVIRDRGRSGYGYTF.

Notes on this clonotype: A much larger clone differs by one base, so this may be a read error. The rearrangement joins TRBV6-5 to TRBJ2-2; 12 bases fit TRBD2. Germline V gives CDR1 MNHEY, CDR2 SVGAGI. This CDR3 has 17 residues. Written as DNA, the CDR3 is TGTGCCAGCAGTTACTCGTTCCTAGCGGGGGGGACCGGGGAGCTGGTTTTT. It translates to CASSYSFLAGGTGELVF.

The chain joins TRBV29-1 to TRBJ2-5; 10 bases line up with TRBD2. V dropped 2 bases and J dropped 2; count of bases not matched to a gene: 11. Germline CDR1 and CDR2: SQVTM and ANQGSEA. The CDR3 extends over 17 amino acids. The CDR3 protein is CSVERPPLAGVQETQYF. In DNA, the CDR3 is TGCAGCGTTGAAAGGCCCCCGCTAGCGGGGGTTCAAGAGACCCAGTACTTC.